The 21 T cell receptor beta chains presented below share a single source sample, sequenced in a study of cytomegalovirus exposure and HLA in healthy donors. Primers for the PCR totalled 60 Vbeta and 13 Jbeta. This table comes from immunoSEQ multiplex PCR, and its TCRdb copy is limited to in-frame clones, with some not included. In the table there are 35,000 to 55,000 clones, roughly 60% of which are singletons. The sequencing input was PBMCs. Source of these receptors: a human donor in good health.

The gene calls are TRBV5-1 and TRBJ1-6; TRBD1 matches at 9 bases. V lost 6 bases to trimming and J lost 11 bases; unmatched junction nucleotides: 6. Germline V gene lookup returns CDR1 SGHRS and CDR2 YFSETQ. This CDR3 is built from 13 residues. The CDR3 spells CASKGTGLAPLHF. Written as DNA, the CDR3 is TGCGCCAGCAAAGGGACAGGGTTGGCACCCCTCCACTTT.

The genes are TRBV7-2 and TRBJ1-6, with no clear D. Germline assignment: CDR1 SGHTA and CDR2 FQGNSA. There are 13 residues in the CDR3. V lost 2 bases to trimming and J lost 13 bases, with 12 bases between them. CDR3 bases: TGTGCCAGCAGCTTAATAGGCCGGCGGCCCCTCCACTTT. Protein product: CASSLIGRRPLHF.

This clone was counted a few times. The chain is built from TRBV4-2 and TRBJ1-6; D possibly corresponds to TRBD1 (5 bases). Trimming cost V 4 bases and J 0 bases, with 7 bases left between them. Germline values: CDR1 LGHNA, CDR2 YNFKEQ. The CDR3 sequence is 15 residues long. CDR3 region: CASSRQLSYNSPLHF. CDR3 sequence (DNA): TGTGCCAGCAGCCGACAGCTCTCCTATAATTCACCCCTCCACTTT.

This rearrangement joins TRBV7-6 to TRBJ1-6; possible D gene TRBD1, 5 bases. This CDR3 comprises 15 residues. The germline V gene has CDR1 SGHVS and CDR2 FNYEAQ. Trimming pared 1 base from V and 8 bases from J, leaving 12 bases between. The CDR3 sequence: CASSLEQGGDSPLHF. The CDR3 DNA follows: TGTGCCAGCAGCTTAGAGCAGGGCGGGGATTCACCCCTCCACTTT.

This clone was found a few times. The chain has TRBV5-8 and TRBJ2-5; tentatively, D is TRBD1 (5 bases). Trimming removed 1 base at V and 5 bases at J, with 18 bases between. Germline CDR1 SGHTS, CDR2 YDEGEE. The CDR3 runs to 16 residues. The CDR3 nucleotides read TGTGCCAGCAGCTTGCAGGGAAGCACCGACGTCGAGACCCAGTACTTC. Residues: CASSLQGSTDVETQYF.

The genes are TRBV7-2 and TRBJ2-5; 8 bases fit TRBD2. The end of the DNA is better explained by TRBJ2-7, so the J call may be wrong. Germline CDR1 reads SGHTA; CDR2 reads FQGNSA. The CDR3 consists of 15 residues. The CDR3 sequence is CASSQQGLESYEQYF. The CDR3 DNA sequence: TGTGCCAGCAGCCAACAGGGACTAGAGTCCTACGAGCAGTACTTC.

The chain recombines TRBV6-5 with TRBJ2-6; TRBD1 is a possible D gene (6 bases). In germline, CDR1 is MNHEY, CDR2 SVGAGI. The CDR3 totals 15 residues. Trimming stripped 3 bases from V and 1 base from J, with 7 bases between. CDR3: CASSYRGSGANVLTF. The CDR3 bases are TGTGCCAGCAGTTATAGGGGGTCTGGGGCCAACGTCCTGACTTTC.

The chain recombines TRBV7-6 with TRBJ2-7; D possibly corresponds to TRBD1 (5 bases). Trimming left V 4 bases short and J 6 bases short, with 16 bases between. Germline values: CDR1 SGHVS, CDR2 FNYEAQ. There are 14 residues in the CDR3. CDR3 residues: CASSSTSRVTEQYF. DNA of the CDR3: TGTGCCAGCAGCTCCACCTCCAGGGTAACCGAGCAGTACTTC.

There are a few counts of this clone. This rearrangement joins TRBV10-1 to TRBJ1-4, with unresolved D. The V gene's germline CDR1 is WNHNN and CDR2 SYGVQD (reference sequence). V was cut by 3 bases and J by 7 bases, with 9 bases left in between. The CDR3 sequence is 13 residues long. The CDR3 loop reads CASSESSGEKLFF. For the CDR3, the DNA is TGCGCCAGCAGTGAATCATCAGGTGAAAAACTGTTTTTT.

The chain has TRBV4-2 and TRBJ2-1, with 9 bases identical to TRBD2. V was pared by 0 bases and J by 8 bases, with 8 bases of the junction left unmatched. The germline CDR1 and CDR2 sequences are LGHNA and YNFKEQ. This CDR3 is 16 amino acids long. This chain's CDR3 is CASSQDLERGVYEQFF. The CDR3 DNA sequence: TGTGCCAGCAGCCAAGATTTAGAGCGGGGGGTTTATGAGCAGTTCTTC.

The CDR3 region has the DNA TGTGCCAGCAAGTTTCTAGGTCCTACCCACGAGCAGTACTTC. This sequence encodes CASKFLGPTHEQYF. This chain connects TRBV2 to TRBJ2-7; D ambiguous. The germline gives CDR1 SNHLY, CDR2 FYNNEI. Deletions cut 7 bases from V and 5 bases from J, with 18 bases between. The CDR3 has 14 residues.

This clone was recorded a few times. The chain carries TRBV28 and TRBJ2-7; tentative D call: TRBD2 (5 bases). This CDR3 contains 13 residues. Trimming left V 5 bases short and J 3 bases short, with 11 bases between. Germline CDR1 and CDR2: MDHEN and SYDVKM. In nucleotides, the CDR3 is TGTGCCAGCAGTACTGGACGGGGCTACGAGCAGTACTTC. Translating it yields CASSTGRGYEQYF. Based on the CDR3 plus reference TRBV28 and TRBJ2-7, the full variable domain is DVKVTQSSRYLVKRTGEKVFLECVQDMDHENMFWYRQDPGLGLRLIYFSYDVKMKEKGDIPEGYSVSREKKERFSLILESASTNQTSMYLCASSTGRGYEQYFGPGTRLTVT.

This clone was detected only a few times. The CDR3 coding sequence is TGTGCCAGCAGCTTGTCCAGTAATCAGCCCCAGCATTTT. Translation: CASSLSSNQPQHF. The rearrangement uses TRBV5-6 and TRBJ1-5, with D uncertain. The length of the CDR3 is 13 residues. The V and J ends lost 1 base and 4 bases respectively, with 6 bases between them. Germline-derived CDR1 and CDR2 are SGHDT and YYEEEE. The entire variable domain, with the rest obtained from reference TRBV5-6 and TRBJ1-5, is as follows: DAGVTQSPTHLIKTRGQQVTLRCSPKSGHDTVSWYQQALGQGPQFIFQYYEEEERQRGNFPDRFSGHQFPNYSSELNVNALLLGDSALYLCASSLSSNQPQHFGDGTRLSIL.

J is TRBJ2-5 and V is TRBV2; no definite D call. This CDR3 has 14 residues. V gave up 7 bases and J gave up 5 bases, with 17 bases separating them. Germline-derived CDR1 and CDR2 are SNHLY and FYNNEI. The CDR3 loop reads CASTRNEAVETQYF. The CDR3 DNA is TGTGCCAGCACCCGAAATGAGGCAGTGGAGACCCAGTACTTC.

The chain recombines TRBV11-2 with TRBJ2-1; D unresolved. V dropped 5 bases and J dropped 3 bases, with 17 bases sitting between them. CDR1 is SGHAT and CDR2 is FQNNGV in the germline V gene. CDR3 size: 16 residues. CDR3 coding DNA: TGTGCCAGCAGCCCTCAACTGACGGCGGACTACAATGAGCAGTTCTTC. Protein sequence: CASSPQLTADYNEQFF.

J is TRBJ1-4 and V is TRBV29-1; D is undetermined. Looked up from germline, CDR1 is SQVTM and CDR2 is ANQGSEA. V was trimmed by 6 bases and J by 6 bases, leaving 11 bases between them. The CDR3 extends over 12 amino acids. CDR3 in amino acids: CSVAGRDEKLFF. For the CDR3, the DNA is TGCAGCGTAGCCGGTCGGGATGAAAAACTGTTTTTT.

The CDR3 DNA is TGTGCCAGCAGCGTAGGGACAGATCTAGCTTCACCCCTCCACTTT. This translates into CASSVGTDLASPLHF. V usage is TRBV9 and J usage is TRBJ1-6; TRBD1 might be the D (6 bases). With 0 bases removed from V and 9 bases from J, the gap between germline ends came to 13 bases. CDR3 size: 15 residues. Germline V gene sequence: CDR1 SGDLS, CDR2 YYNGEE.

V usage is TRBV30 and J usage is TRBJ2-5; 9 bases are shared with TRBD2. From germline, CDR1 is GTSNPN and CDR2 SVGIG (reference sequence). The CDR3 spans 15 residues. The J segment lost 5 bases and the V segment lost 5 bases, leaving 12 bases of the junction unmatched. The CDR3 spells CAWQGPTSGGETQYF. The CDR3 bases are TGTGCCTGGCAAGGGCCGACTAGCGGAGGGGAGACCCAGTACTTC.

V and J are TRBV11-3 and TRBJ2-7, with D possibly TRBD1 on 6 matching bases. The ends were cut back, 8 bases at V and 0 bases at J, with 8 bases in the middle. The length of the CDR3 is 12 residues. Germline CDR1 is SGHNT and CDR2 is YENEEA. The CDR3 region has the DNA TGTGCCAGCGGACAGAGCTCCTACGAGCAGTACTTC. Its protein is CASGQSSYEQYF.

The chain links TRBV11-2 to TRBJ1-5; D possibly corresponds to TRBD1 (6 bases). CDR3 length equals 13 residues. The ends were cut back, 7 bases at V and 11 bases at J, with 18 bases in the middle. Germline V gene lookup returns CDR1 SGHAT and CDR2 FQNNGV. The CDR3 is CASTSGVHGTQHF. The DNA of the CDR3 is TGTGCCAGCACCTCAGGGGTTCACGGGACCCAGCATTTT.

The rearrangement uses TRBV10-3 and TRBJ1-4; 9 bases are a match to TRBD1. With 4 bases clipped from V and 5 bases from J, the junction kept 8 bases outside the gene matches. The CDR3 contains 16 residues. CDR1 and CDR2 (germline): ENHRY, SYGVKD. CDR3 coding DNA: TGTGCCATCAGTGGGCGTTTGGACAGGGGAAATGAAAAACTGTTTTTT. This gives the protein CAISGRLDRGNEKLFF.